The 2 T cell receptor beta chains given below trace back to one sample, sequenced in a study of blood T cell repertoires in COVID-19. Clones were read by immunoSEQ multiplex PCR, and TCRdb kept only the in-frame ones, dropping some. In the table there are roughly 120,000 clones, around nine tenths of which are singletons. The source material was peripheral blood. The receptors derive from a woman aged 45-59 years with active or convalescent COVID-19.

The rearrangement links TRBV11-2 to TRBJ2-7; 8 bases map to TRBD2. Trimming cost V 5 bases and J 3 bases; bases outside gene matches: 3. The CDR3 spans 13 residues. In germline, CDR1 is SGHAT, CDR2 FQNNGV. This chain's CDR3 is CASSRLASYEQYF. CDR3 nucleotides: TGTGCCAGCAGCCGACTAGCGAGCTACGAGCAGTACTTC.

This chain uses TRBV10-3 with TRBJ2-2, with 9 bases fitting TRBD2. V dropped 4 bases and J dropped 7; count of bases not matched to a gene: 10. This CDR3 comprises 16 residues. CDR1 ENHRY and CDR2 SYGVKD come from the germline V gene. The CDR3 here is CAISGSGTSSIGELFF. CDR3 in DNA: TGTGCCATCAGTGGCTCCGGGACTAGCTCGATCGGGGAGCTGTTTTTT.